Each of the 9 T cell receptor beta chains below was sequenced from the same sample in a study of CD8 T cells in Susac syndrome. RNA, at about 0.45 to 1 ug, was reverse transcribed with random hexamers. MiXCR, run by TCRdb on the immunoSEQ multiplex PCR reads, gives a single entry per CDR3 protein. The sample shows around 140,000 distinct CDR3 sequences, 85% to 95% of them seen only once. The sequencing input was CD4+ T cells from PBMCs. The receptors here all came from a human donor with Susac syndrome.

The V gene is TRBV4-2, the J gene TRBJ2-1; 11 nucleotides line up with TRBD2. Germline CDR1 and CDR2: LGHNA and YNFKEQ. Losses at the gene ends were 2 bases for V and 7 bases for J; bases not matched to a gene: 7. The CDR3 is made up of 16 amino acids. CDR3 bases: TGTGCCAGCAGCCAACCGGGACTAGCGGTCGGAAATGAGCAGTTCTTC. It encodes CASSQPGLAVGNEQFF.

The chain joins TRBV4-3 to TRBJ2-4; 10 bases are a match to TRBD2. J was trimmed by 4 bases and V by 3 bases; bases with no gene match: 0. The CDR3 loop spans 14 amino acids. Germline V gene lookup returns CDR1 LGHNA and CDR2 YSLEER. The CDR3 protein is CASSHSGGKNIQYF. CDR3 DNA sequence: TGCGCCAGCAGCCATAGCGGGGGGAAAAACATTCAGTACTTC.

The chain has TRBV5-1 and TRBJ2-3; D may be TRBD1 or TRBD2 (5 bases each). This CDR3 contains 14 residues. The germline V gene encodes CDR1 SGHRS and CDR2 YFSETQ. V lost 3 bases to trimming and J lost 0 bases, with 8 bases between them. This chain's CDR3 is CASSSRGSTDTQYF. The CDR3 region has the DNA TGCGCCAGCAGCTCCCGGGGCAGCACAGATACGCAGTATTTT.

The chain carries TRBV20-1 and TRBJ1-6; D not resolved. This CDR3 has 17 amino acids. V was cut by 0 bases and J by 8 bases, with 20 bases left in between. Germline CDR1 is DFQATT and CDR2 is SNEGSKA (reference sequence). CDR3 DNA sequence: TGCAGTGCTAGAGACGAGGACCGGACCCGCCGTGATTCACCCCTCCACTTT. Encoded protein: CSARDEDRTRRDSPLHF.

Only one count was recorded for this clonotype. The rearrangement uses TRBV4-2 and TRBJ1-2; 7 bases align to TRBD1. The CDR3 totals 15 residues. V dropped 4 bases and J dropped 1; count of bases not matched to a gene: 6. The germline V gene has CDR1 LGHNA and CDR2 YNFKEQ. CDR3 loop: CASSRTGPYNYGYTF. The CDR3 bases are TGTGCCAGCAGCCGGACAGGCCCCTATAACTATGGCTACACCTTC.

This clonotype was detected only a few times. The V and J genes are TRBV5-1 and TRBJ1-2; TRBD1 aligns across 7 bases. After removal of 4 bases from V and 5 bases from J, the junction contained 8 bases not matched to a gene. This CDR3 has 14 residues. Germline loops: CDR1 SGHRS, CDR2 YFSETQ. The CDR3 DNA follows: TGCGCCAGCAGCGCGGGGACAGACCTATATGGCTACACCTTC. Residues: CASSAGTDLYGYTF. Combining the CDR3 with reference TRBV5-1 and TRBJ1-2 gives the whole variable domain KAGVTQTPRYLIKTRGQQVTLSCSPISGHRSVSWYQQTPGQGLQFLFEYFSETQRNKGNFPGRFSGRQFSNSRSEMNVSTLELGDSALYLCASSAGTDLYGYTFGSGTRLTVV.

This rearrangement joins TRBV23-1 to TRBJ2-5, with D perhaps TRBD1 (5 bases). TRBV23-1 is assigned to the ORF class and has an uncertain function. This CDR3 has 16 amino acids. V was trimmed by 1 base and J by 1 base, leaving 13 bases between them. The CDR3 loop reads CASSQFGRVSQETQYF. The CDR3 coding sequence is TGCGCCAGCAGTCAATTCGGCAGGGTGAGCCAAGAGACCCAGTACTTC.

The chain is built from TRBV20-1 and TRBJ1-2; no firm D call. V shed 6 bases and J shed 5 bases, with 19 bases lying between them. Germline V gene data show CDR1 as DFQATT and CDR2 as SNEGSKA (reference sequence). CDR3 size: 14 residues. The DNA for the CDR3 is TGCAGTGCCCCGATAGGAGAGACGGGGTATGGCTACACCTTC. This translates into CSAPIGETGYGYTF.

V is TRBV30 and J is TRBJ1-5; 7 bases align to TRBD1. The germline CDR1 and CDR2 sequences are GTSNPN and SVGIG (reference sequence). This CDR3 has 13 residues. The trim removed 0 bases at V and 8 bases at J, leaving 4 bases unmatched. The CDR3 region is CAWSVQGMEPQHF. The CDR3 nucleotides are TGTGCCTGGAGTGTACAGGGGATGGAGCCCCAGCATTTT.